Below are 25 T cell receptor beta chains sequenced from a single sample in a study of blood T cell repertoires in COVID-19. Produced via immunoSEQ multiplex PCR; TCRdb's table is partial and in-frame only. The sample contains 300,000 to 400,000 clones, over 80% of which appear only once. The specimen sequenced was peripheral blood. The receptors here all came from a young man with COVID-19, enrolled during active disease.

The V and J genes are TRBV27 and TRBJ1-6; a weak D match, TRBD1 (6 bases). V lost 5 bases to trimming and J lost 6 bases, with 11 bases between them. Germline values: CDR1 MNHEY, CDR2 SMNVEV (reference sequence). CDR3 length: 14 amino acids. CDR3 loop: CASSPDSGNSPLHF. CDR3 DNA sequence: TGTGCCAGCAGTCCGGACAGCGGTAATTCACCCCTCCACTTT.

V is TRBV4-2 and J is TRBJ2-1; 12 bases are a match to TRBD2. V shed 6 bases and J 0 bases; nucleotides not matched to a gene: 9. From germline, CDR1 is LGHNA and CDR2 YNFKEQ. The CDR3 is 18 residues long. This CDR3 reads CASRTGTSGLSSYNEQFF. CDR3 nucleotides: TGTGCCAGCAGGACCGGGACTAGCGGGCTGAGCTCCTACAATGAGCAGTTCTTC.

About this clone: This sample also contains other DNA sequences that code for the same CDR3. V gene TRBV11-2 combines with J gene TRBJ2-7; the match to TRBD2 covers 7 bases. Per the germline V gene, CDR1 is SGHAT and CDR2 is FQNNGV. This CDR3 is 15 amino acids long. The ends lost 1 base at V and 3 bases at J; junction bases unmatched: 6. The CDR3 nucleotides read TGTGCCAGCAGCTTAGCCTCCGGGGGGAGCTACGAGCAGTACTTC. Protein product: CASSLASGGSYEQYF.

V gene TRBV7-2 combines with J gene TRBJ1-1, with D perhaps matching TRBD1 (6 bases). Between the trimmed V and J ends, which lost 2 bases and 0 bases, there was a span of 19 bases. In germline, CDR1 is SGHTA, CDR2 FQGNSA. This CDR3 spans 18 amino acids. DNA of the CDR3: TGTGCCAGCAGCTTAAGTCGGCAGGGGCGATACTTGAACACTGAAGCTTTCTTT. This codes for CASSLSRQGRYLNTEAFF.

This rearrangement joins TRBV28 to TRBJ2-2; 10 nucleotides match TRBD2. The V gene end was trimmed by 9 bases and the J gene end by 4 bases; junction bases not matched to a gene: 2. This CDR3 is built from 13 residues. CDR1 and CDR2 (germline): MDHEN, SYDVKM. CDR3 residues: CASLAGVTGELFF. CDR3 DNA: TGTGCCAGTCTAGCGGGAGTCACCGGGGAGCTGTTTTTT.

This clone is a singleton in its sample. The J gene is TRBJ2-3, the V gene TRBV28; 7 bases match TRBD1. Germline V gene data show CDR1 as MDHEN and CDR2 as SYDVKM. V shed 3 bases and J 2 bases; nucleotides not matched to a gene: 8. The CDR3 length is 16 residues. The CDR3 region has the DNA TGTGCCAGCAGTTTTTCCGACAGGGACCCCACAGATACGCAGTATTTT. The encoded protein is CASSFSDRDPTDTQYF.

The rearrangement links TRBV4-2 to TRBJ2-1; 10 bases agree with TRBD2. Germline-derived CDR1 and CDR2 are LGHNA and YNFKEQ. V lost 2 bases to trimming and J lost 6 bases; unmatched junction nucleotides: 7. The CDR3 covers 16 residues. CDR3 nucleotide sequence: TGTGCCAGCAGCCAACGGACAGCGGGGGGGAGCAATGAGCAGTTCTTC. It is translated as CASSQRTAGGSNEQFF.

The table lists this clone with a few counts. This chain joins TRBV4-2 and TRBJ2-1, with TRBD2 identical over 9 bases. The CDR3 has 16 residues. Looked up from germline, CDR1 is LGHNA and CDR2 is YNFKEQ. With 3 bases clipped from V and 5 bases from J, the junction kept 8 bases outside the gene matches. The CDR3, as DNA: TGTGCCAGCAGCCACCGGTTGGGACTAGCTAACAATGAGCAGTTCTTC. Its translation: CASSHRLGLANNEQFF.

The chain has TRBV27 and TRBJ2-7; TRBD1 agrees at 9 bases. The CDR3 is 14 amino acids. The trim removed 8 bases at V and 5 bases at J, leaving 10 bases unmatched. The germline CDR1 and CDR2 sequences are MNHEY and SMNVEV (reference sequence). CDR3 in amino acids: CASGWGTGIDEQYF. The CDR3 nucleotides are TGTGCCAGCGGTTGGGGGACAGGGATCGACGAGCAGTACTTC.

The V and J genes are TRBV7-3 and TRBJ2-2, with 10 bases matching TRBD1. CDR3 size: 17 residues. Trimming cost V 3 bases and J 6 bases; bases outside gene matches: 10. CDR1 and CDR2 from the germline V gene are SGHTA and FQGTGA. The CDR3 bases are TGTGCCAGCAGCTTTTCCCCCGGGACAGGGGTGGCCGGGGAGCTGTTTTTT. This sequence encodes CASSFSPGTGVAGELFF. The whole variable domain, filled in from reference TRBV7-3 and TRBJ2-2, reads GAGVSQTPSNKVTEKGKYVELRCDPISGHTALYWYRQSLGQGPEFLIYFQGTGAADDSGLPNDRFFAVRPEGSVSTLKIQRTERGDSAVYLCASSFSPGTGVAGELFFGEGSRLTVL.

The rearrangement joins TRBV5-1 to TRBJ1-4; D is possibly TRBD1 (5 bases). The CDR3 contains 18 residues. V was pared by 1 base and J by 1 base, with 17 bases between. The V gene's germline CDR1 is SGHRS and CDR2 YFSETQ. CDR3 loop: CASSLFIRDGGTNEKLFF. The CDR3 coding sequence is TGCGCCAGCAGCTTGTTCATTAGGGACGGGGGAACTAATGAAAAACTGTTTTTT.

This chain connects TRBV7-8 to TRBJ2-7; TRBD2 matches at 7 bases. Germline V gene lookup returns CDR1 SGHVS and CDR2 FQNEAQ. V shed 0 bases and J 4 bases; nucleotides not matched to a gene: 6. The CDR3 length is 15 residues. The DNA of the CDR3 is TGTGCCAGCAGCTTAGCGCGGGCGGGAGAATACGAGCAGTACTTC. The encoded protein is CASSLARAGEYEQYF.

The chain carries TRBV14 and TRBJ2-3, with D uncertain. The CDR3 has 14 amino acids. V lost 3 bases, J lost 4 bases, and 11 bases lay in between. CDR1 is SGHDN and CDR2 is FVKESK in the germline V gene. The CDR3 loop is CASSHSPAPDTQYF. Written as DNA, the CDR3 is TGTGCCAGCAGCCATAGCCCCGCCCCAGATACGCAGTATTTT.

The chain links TRBV11-2 to TRBJ1-3; D remains ambiguous. The CDR3 length is 16 residues. Looked up from germline, CDR1 is SGHAT and CDR2 is FQNNGV. Trimming shortened V by 3 bases and J by 1 base, and 13 bases separated the two germline ends. CDR3: CASSFFPGLSGNTIYF. DNA of the CDR3: TGTGCCAGCAGCTTTTTCCCAGGCCTTTCTGGAAACACCATATATTTT. The whole variable domain, remainder taken from reference TRBV11-2 and TRBJ1-3, is EAGVAQSPRYKIIEKRQSVAFWCNPISGHATLYWYQQILGQGPKLLIQFQNNGVVDDSQLPKDRFSAERLKGVDSTLKIQPAKLEDSAVYLCASSFFPGLSGNTIYFGEGSWLTVV.

The chain recombines TRBV27 with TRBJ1-5; D may be TRBD1 (6 bases). V lost 4 bases to trimming and J lost 6 bases, with 19 bases between them. CDR1 is MNHEY, CDR2 SMNVEV, per germline (reference sequence). This CDR3 is 16 amino acids long. The CDR3 nucleotides are TGTGCCAGCAGTTCCTTACAGGGAATAATAGGTCAGCCCCAGCATTTT. It encodes CASSSLQGIIGQPQHF.

The CDR3 here is CASSRGAGFSEAFF. DNA of the CDR3: TGTGCCAGTAGTCGTGGCGCAGGGTTTTCTGAAGCTTTCTTT. The chain joins TRBV19 to TRBJ1-1; the D gene is possibly TRBD1 (5 bases). Germline V CDR1 and CDR2: LNHDA, SQIVND (reference sequence). Deletions cut 5 bases from V and 6 bases from J, with 16 bases between. This CDR3 has 14 amino acids.

The rearrangement links TRBV4-3 to TRBJ2-2; D ambiguous. Trimming removed 3 bases at V and 1 base at J, with 9 bases between. Germline V lookup: CDR1 LGHNA, CDR2 YSLEER. The CDR3 is made up of 15 amino acids. CDR3 nucleotide sequence: TGCGCCAGCAGCCAGTCGCCGGGGAACACCGGGGAGCTGTTTTTT. Its translation: CASSQSPGNTGELFF.

The DNA for the CDR3 is TGTGCCAGCAGCGAAAGACAGACCTTTGGGTACGAGCAGTACTTC. Amino acid sequence: CASSERQTFGYEQYF. This chain links TRBV7-9 with TRBJ2-7; perhaps TRBD1 as D (5 bases). CDR1 SEHNR and CDR2 FQNEAQ come from the germline V gene (reference sequence). Trimming removed 5 bases from V and 4 bases from J, with 18 bases in between. The CDR3 consists of 15 residues. Based on the CDR3 plus reference TRBV7-9 and TRBJ2-7, the full variable domain is DTGVSQNPRHKITKRGQNVTFRCDPISEHNRLYWYRQTLGQGPEFLTYFQNEAQLEKSRLLSDRFSAERPKGSFSTLEIQRTEQGDSAMYLCASSERQTFGYEQYFGPGTRLTVT.

This rearrangement joins TRBV12-5 to TRBJ2-7; 7 bases line up with TRBD1. Germline CDR1 LGHNT, CDR2 FRNRAP. J gave up 0 bases and V 0 bases, and 17 bases lay outside the gene matches. The CDR3 has 20 residues. CDR3 protein: CASGLVRGGLTGLSSYEQYF. DNA for the CDR3: TGTGCTAGTGGTTTGGTACGAGGCGGACTGACAGGGCTAAGCTCCTACGAGCAGTACTTC.

The chain employs TRBV6-6 and TRBJ2-5; 7 bases map to TRBD2. V was pared by 5 bases and J by 1 base, with 4 bases of the junction left unmatched. Germline assignment: CDR1 MNHNY and CDR2 SVGAGI (reference sequence). The CDR3 is made up of 14 amino acids. The CDR3 DNA reads TGTGCCAGCAGTCGAGCGGGAAGCCAAGAGACCCAGTACTTC. This codes for CASSRAGSQETQYF.

The chain has TRBV28 and TRBJ1-2; weak D call: TRBD1 (5 bases). The CDR3 spans 14 residues. From germline, CDR1 is MDHEN and CDR2 SYDVKM. The germline V and J ends were trimmed by 7 bases and 4 bases, with 16 bases remaining between them. CDR3 amino acids: CASTRGLGIYGYTF. The CDR3 DNA follows: TGTGCCAGCACCCGGGGGTTGGGGATCTATGGCTACACCTTC.

The chain has TRBV7-9 and TRBJ2-1; D gene uncertain. The CDR3 consists of 11 residues. V gave up 6 bases and J gave up 6 bases, with 6 bases separating them. The germline V gene encodes CDR1 SEHNR and CDR2 FQNEAQ (reference sequence). CDR3 in amino acids: CASSLSNEQFF. In DNA, the CDR3 is TGTGCCAGCAGTTTGAGCAATGAGCAGTTCTTC.

The chain joins TRBV12-3 or TRBV12-4 to TRBJ2-7, with a tentative D call TRBD2 (6 bases). V was clipped by 6 bases and J by 7 bases, with 16 bases between them. CDR3 length equals 13 residues. This CDR3 reads CASSKLAPGEQYF. CDR3 coding DNA: TGTGCCAGCAGCAAACTAGCTCCGGGGGAGCAGTACTTC.

J is TRBJ2-5 and V is TRBV29-1; a weak D match, TRBD2 (6 bases). This CDR3 is 12 amino acids long. The germline V and J ends were trimmed by 7 bases and 2 bases, with 11 bases remaining between them. Germline V gene sequence: CDR1 SQVTM, CDR2 ANQGSEA. The CDR3 coding sequence is TGCAGCGGGGAGGACCCTCAAGAGACCCAGTACTTC. It encodes CSGEDPQETQYF.

V usage is TRBV3-1 (or the pseudogene TRBV3-2) and J usage is TRBJ2-3; TRBD2 might be the D (5 bases). Trimming took 2 bases from V and 0 from J, leaving 9 bases between them. CDR1 LGHDT and CDR2 YNNKEL come from the germline V gene (reference sequence). The CDR3 has 15 amino acids. CDR3 sequence reads: CASSQTTGSTDTQYF. As DNA, the CDR3 is TGTGCCAGCAGCCAAACTACGGGGAGCACAGATACGCAGTATTTT.